The 10 T cell receptor beta chains reported below all come from one sample, sequenced in a study of vaccination and CD4 T cells after COVID-19. Their target antigens are unknown. Sequenced with the Oncomine TCR Beta short-read assay was DNA taken from cultured CD4+ T cells. TCRdb processed the PCR reads anew with MiXCR; each CDR3 protein has one entry. The sample lists 15,000 to 20,000 distinct CDR3 sequences; around 50% were seen once. Regarding treatment: approximately nine-day PBMC culture with coronavirus spike peptide pools or control peptides (ViraFEST assay). Specimen: CD4+ T cells from blood, cultured in vitro, collected before SARS-CoV-2 vaccination. Receptors were obtained from a human donor who had recovered from COVID-19.

The chain employs TRBV7-9 and TRBJ2-1; D remains unclear. Looked up from germline, CDR1 is SEHNR and CDR2 is FQNEAQ (reference sequence). V was clipped by 1 base and J by 8 bases, with 15 bases between them. CDR3 length: 15 residues. CDR3 DNA: TGTGCCAGCAGCTTAGAGGCTAGGTATCATCATGAGCAGTTCTTC. Translated: CASSLEARYHHEQFF.

The genes are TRBV5-1 and TRBJ1-5; perhaps TRBD1 as D (5 bases). V was pared by 1 base and J by 6 bases, with 14 bases between. This CDR3 has 15 residues. CDR1 and CDR2 from the germline V gene are SGHRS and YFSETQ. The CDR3 region has the DNA TGCGCCAGCAGCTTGCGGGGCATAACGGGTCAGCCCCAGCATTTT. Protein sequence: CASSLRGITGQPQHF.

In this sample, this clonotype turned up a few times. V gene TRBV30 combines with J gene TRBJ1-6, with unresolved D. With 1 base removed from V and 7 bases from J, the gap between germline ends came to 8 bases. This CDR3 is built from 13 residues. Per germline, CDR1 GTSNPN and CDR2 SVGIG (reference sequence). The CDR3 DNA reads as TGTGCCTGGAGTGGTTCGGGGAATTCACCCCTCCACTTT. Its translation: CAWSGSGNSPLHF.

The chain employs TRBV28 and TRBJ1-5, with D uncertain. The CDR3 spans 12 residues. The germline V gene encodes CDR1 MDHEN and CDR2 SYDVKM. V was pared by 7 bases and J by 5 bases, with 9 bases between. This chain's CDR3 is CASTRGDQPQHF. CDR3 DNA: TGTGCCAGCACGAGAGGCGATCAGCCCCAGCATTTT.

The V gene is TRBV18, the J gene TRBJ2-1, with 8 bases fitting TRBD2. V shed 0 bases and J 6 bases; nucleotides not matched to a gene: 13. Germline loops: CDR1 KGHSH, CDR2 LQKENI. The CDR3 is 18 residues long. In DNA form, the CDR3 reads TGTGCCAGCTCACCACCCCAGCGGGGACTAGGTTCTGTCAATGAGCAGTTCTTC. It yields the protein CASSPPQRGLGSVNEQFF.

V gene TRBV28 combines with J gene TRBJ1-1, with no clear D. Germline CDR1 is MDHEN and CDR2 is SYDVKM. Trimming removed 7 bases at V and 5 bases at J, with 17 bases between. CDR3 size: 14 residues. The CDR3 coding sequence is TGTGCCAGCACGCGGGAGGGCACTCGGACTGAAGCTTTCTTT. It encodes CASTREGTRTEAFF.

This chain links TRBV6-2 or TRBV6-3 with TRBJ1-5, with D unclear. The CDR3 has 14 amino acids. Germline V gene sequence: CDR1 MNHEY, CDR2 SVGEGT. The V gene lost 2 bases and the J gene lost 0 bases, with 5 bases spanning the gap. CDR3 bases: TGTGCCAGCAGTTACATCTATAGCAATCAGCCCCAGCATTTT. Residues: CASSYIYSNQPQHF.

This clonotype occurred a few times. The chain employs TRBV27 and TRBJ2-6, with D unresolved. The germline V gene encodes CDR1 MNHEY and CDR2 SMNVEV (reference sequence). The length of the CDR3 is 17 residues. Trimming removed 6 bases from V and 3 bases from J, with 18 bases in between. Written as DNA, the CDR3 is TGTGCCAGCAGCCCCACGTCTGCAGGTGGTGGGGCCAACGTCCTGACTTTC. It yields the protein CASSPTSAGGGANVLTF.

This clonotype was recorded a few times. The chain links TRBV6-1 to TRBJ2-5; a weak D match, TRBD2 (5 bases). This CDR3 region has 16 residues. Trimming took off 6 bases at V and 0 bases at J, with 17 bases between the two ends. CDR1 and CDR2 from the germline V gene are MNHNS and SASEGT. This CDR3 reads CASSRRSAGYQETQYF. In DNA, the CDR3 is TGTGCCAGCAGCCGTCGCTCGGCGGGCTACCAAGAGACCCAGTACTTC.

The V call is TRBV15, the J call TRBJ2-3; the D gene is possibly TRBD2 (6 bases). CDR3 length equals 14 residues. With 6 bases removed from V and 1 base from J, the gap between germline ends came to 11 bases. CDR1 and CDR2 from the germline V gene are LNHNV and YYDKDF (reference sequence). The CDR3 bases are TGTGCCACCAGATTACCTAGCGGCACAGATACGCAGTATTTT. Amino acids: CATRLPSGTDTQYF.